This T cell receptor beta chain is from a study of T cell responses to AZD1222 COVID-19 vaccine. Study observations and caveats: The peak T cell response came first, and repertoires were sampled only after it. Distributed over spike, vaccine-associated CD4 TCRs predominated at 160-218 and 743-854. Nearly half of the spike-specific TCRs reportedly recognize variant regions that carry no mutations.

Regarding this clone: Antigen specificity is unknown.

Germline V gene data show CDR1 as SGHTA and CDR2 as FQGNSA. This CDR3 spans 12 amino acids. Trimming shortened V by 7 bases and J by 13 bases, and 14 bases separated the two germline ends. This table comes from immunoSEQ multiplex PCR, and its TCRdb copy is limited to in-frame clones, with some not included. The data show about 100,000 clones, roughly nine tenths seen once. The source was peripheral blood, collected 28 days after the second AZD1222 dose. The chain joins TRBV7-2 to TRBJ1-6; D is unclear. This clonotype originated in an adult who received the AZD1222 COVID-19 vaccine. The CDR3 DNA reads TGTGCCAGCAACCGGCCGAGGTACCCCCTCCACTTT. Translating it yields CASNRPRYPLHF.